One and the same sample provided the 5 T cell receptor beta chains below, sequenced in a study of shared clonotypes between healthy human individuals. The data were produced by immunoSEQ multiplex PCR, yet TCRdb's version contains in-frame clones alone and is incomplete. The table records millions of clones, approximately 93% of them present only once. The sequenced material came from naive CD4+ T cells from PBMCs. Subset meaning: CD45RA+ positively selected. These receptors originate from a man between 18 and 35 years old in good health. Some clones in this sample may be carry-over from other donors' samples.

A remark on this clone: The identical CDR3 is also encoded by other nucleotide sequences in the sample. This sequence joins TRBV2 and TRBJ1-1, with D unclear. The CDR3 has 13 amino acids. Trimming took off 4 bases at V and 1 base at J, with 7 bases between the two ends. From germline, CDR1 is SNHLY and CDR2 FYNNEI. CDR3 DNA: TGTGCCAGCAGTGTGGCAGGGAACACTGAAGCTTTCTTT. It yields the protein CASSVAGNTEAFF.

Concerning this clone itself: Other DNA sequences within the sample encode an identical CDR3. The gene calls are TRBV29-1 and TRBJ2-6, with D unclear. In germline, CDR1 is SQVTM, CDR2 ANQGSEA. The length of the CDR3 is 12 residues. The V end was cut by 7 bases, the J end by 4 bases, with 8 bases between. CDR3 in amino acids: CSALSGANVLTF. In DNA, the CDR3 is TGCAGCGCCCTTTCCGGGGCCAACGTCCTGACTTTC.

The chain is built from TRBV27 and TRBJ2-7; tentative D call: TRBD2 (5 bases). Germline lookup yields CDR1 MNHEY and CDR2 SMNVEV (reference sequence). V was clipped by 2 bases and J by 2 bases, with 13 bases between them. The CDR3 extends over 15 amino acids. CDR3 nucleotide sequence: TGTGCCAGCAGTTTAAGTGTGGCCGGGACCTACGAGCAGTACTTC. This encodes CASSLSVAGTYEQYF.

The chain couples TRBV4-2 to TRBJ2-3; 8 positions agree with TRBD2. This CDR3 is 15 amino acids long. Germline V gene data show CDR1 as LGHNA and CDR2 as YNFKEQ. Trimming took 4 bases from V and 5 from J; bases not matched to a gene: 8. CDR3 in amino acids: CASSPSGTRLDTQYF. Written as DNA, the CDR3 is TGTGCCAGCAGCCCATCAGGGACTAGGTTAGATACGCAGTATTTT.

The genes are TRBV7-3 and TRBJ2-1, with TRBD1 identical over 9 bases. The CDR3 is 14 amino acids. V shed 5 bases, J shed 6 bases, and the junction held 5 bases outside the gene matches. The germline V gene encodes CDR1 SGHTA and CDR2 FQGTGA. CDR3 loop: CASSRDRASNEQFF. The CDR3 nucleotides are TGTGCCAGCAGCCGGGACAGGGCCTCCAATGAGCAGTTCTTC.